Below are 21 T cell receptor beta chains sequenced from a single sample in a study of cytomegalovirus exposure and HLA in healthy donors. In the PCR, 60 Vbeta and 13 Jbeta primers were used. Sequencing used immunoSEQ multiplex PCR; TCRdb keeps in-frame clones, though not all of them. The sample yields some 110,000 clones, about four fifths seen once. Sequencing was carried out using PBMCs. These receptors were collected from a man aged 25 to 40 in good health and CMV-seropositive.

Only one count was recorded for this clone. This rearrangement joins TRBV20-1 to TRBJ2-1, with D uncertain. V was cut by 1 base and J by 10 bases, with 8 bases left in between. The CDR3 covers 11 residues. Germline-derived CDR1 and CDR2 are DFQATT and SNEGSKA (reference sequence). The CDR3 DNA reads TGCAGTGCTAGAGCAAAGAGGGAGCAGTTCTTC. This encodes CSARAKREQFF.

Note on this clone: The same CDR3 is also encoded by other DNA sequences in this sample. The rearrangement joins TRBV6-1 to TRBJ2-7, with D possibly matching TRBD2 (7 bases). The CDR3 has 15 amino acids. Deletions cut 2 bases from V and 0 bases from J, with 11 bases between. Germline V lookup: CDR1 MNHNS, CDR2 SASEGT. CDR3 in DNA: TGTGCCAGCAGTGAAATTGGGGGGGCCTCCTACGAGCAGTACTTC. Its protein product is CASSEIGGASYEQYF.

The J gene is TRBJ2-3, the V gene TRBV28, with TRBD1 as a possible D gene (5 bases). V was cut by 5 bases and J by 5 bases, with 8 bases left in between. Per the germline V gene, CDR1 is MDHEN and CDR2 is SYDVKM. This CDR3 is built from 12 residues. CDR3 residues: CASSTDRDTQYF. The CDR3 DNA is TGTGCCAGCAGTACTGACAGAGATACGCAGTATTTT.

This CDR3 is CATQGQEGAPDYEQYF. Here the CDR3 DNA reads TGTGCCACCCAAGGACAGGAGGGGGCCCCGGACTACGAGCAGTACTTC. The V call is TRBV6-6, the J call TRBJ2-7; maybe TRBD1 (7 bases). V lost 10 bases, J lost 3 bases, and 25 bases lay in between. Per germline, CDR1 MNHNY and CDR2 SVGAGI (reference sequence). The CDR3 is made up of 16 amino acids.

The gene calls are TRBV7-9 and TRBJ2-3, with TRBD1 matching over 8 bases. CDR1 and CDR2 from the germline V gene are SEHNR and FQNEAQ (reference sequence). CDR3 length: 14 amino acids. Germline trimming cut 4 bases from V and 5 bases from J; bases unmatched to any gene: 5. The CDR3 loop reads CASSSGTGRDTQYF. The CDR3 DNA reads TGTGCCAGCAGCTCCGGGACAGGAAGAGATACGCAGTATTTT.

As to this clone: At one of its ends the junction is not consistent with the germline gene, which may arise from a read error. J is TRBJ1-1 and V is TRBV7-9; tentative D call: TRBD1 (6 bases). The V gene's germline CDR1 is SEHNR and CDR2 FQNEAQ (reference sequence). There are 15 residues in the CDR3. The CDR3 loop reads CASSKMDSRNTEAFF. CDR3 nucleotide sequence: TGCGCCAGCAGCAAGATGGACAGTAGGAACACTGAAGCTTTCTTT.

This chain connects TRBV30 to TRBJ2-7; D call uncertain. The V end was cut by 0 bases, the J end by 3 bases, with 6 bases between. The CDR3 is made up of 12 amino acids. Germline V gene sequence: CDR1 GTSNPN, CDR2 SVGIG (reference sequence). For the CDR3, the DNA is TGTGCCTGGAGTGTGTACAGCTACGAGCAGTACTTC. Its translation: CAWSVYSYEQYF.

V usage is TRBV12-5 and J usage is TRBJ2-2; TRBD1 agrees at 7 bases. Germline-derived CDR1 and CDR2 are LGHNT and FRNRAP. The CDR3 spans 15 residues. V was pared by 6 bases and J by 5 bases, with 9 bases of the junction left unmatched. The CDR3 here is CASGRDSYLTGELFF. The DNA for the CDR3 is TGTGCTAGTGGACGGGACAGTTATTTGACCGGGGAGCTGTTTTTT.

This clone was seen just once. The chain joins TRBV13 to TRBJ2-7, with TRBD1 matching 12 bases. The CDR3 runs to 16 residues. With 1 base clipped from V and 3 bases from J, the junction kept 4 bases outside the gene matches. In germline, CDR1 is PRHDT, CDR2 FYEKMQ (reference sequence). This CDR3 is CASSLDGTGGFYEQYF. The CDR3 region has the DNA TGTGCCAGCAGCTTAGACGGGACAGGGGGCTTCTACGAGCAGTACTTC.

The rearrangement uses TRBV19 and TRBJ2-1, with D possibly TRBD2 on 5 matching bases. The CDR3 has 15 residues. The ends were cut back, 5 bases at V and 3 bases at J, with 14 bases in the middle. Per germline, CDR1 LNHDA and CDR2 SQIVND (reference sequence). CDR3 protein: CASSVVEAGYNEQFF. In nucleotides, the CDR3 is TGTGCCAGTAGTGTTGTGGAGGCGGGCTACAATGAGCAGTTCTTC.

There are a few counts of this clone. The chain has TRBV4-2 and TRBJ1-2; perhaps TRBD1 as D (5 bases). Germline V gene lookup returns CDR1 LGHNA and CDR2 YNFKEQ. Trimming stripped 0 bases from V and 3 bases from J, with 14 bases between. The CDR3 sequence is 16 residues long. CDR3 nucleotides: TGTGCCAGCAGCCAAGAATCGTCGGGGGGAGACTATGGCTACACCTTC. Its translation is CASSQESSGGDYGYTF.

DNA for the CDR3: TGTGCCAGCAGCTTAATACGGGTGCGGAACACTGAAGCTTTCTTT. This encodes CASSLIRVRNTEAFF. The chain carries TRBV7-3 and TRBJ1-1, with D unclear. V lost 1 base and J 1 base, leaving 10 bases between the germline ends. Germline lookup yields CDR1 SGHTA and CDR2 FQGTGA. The CDR3 spans 15 residues.

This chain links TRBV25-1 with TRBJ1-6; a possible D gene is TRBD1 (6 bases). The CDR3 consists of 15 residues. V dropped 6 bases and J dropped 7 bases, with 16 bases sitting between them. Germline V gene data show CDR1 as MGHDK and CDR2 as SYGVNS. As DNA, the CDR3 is TGTGCCAGCAGCCCCGGGGGGGGGCACAATTCACCCCTCCACTTT. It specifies CASSPGGGHNSPLHF.

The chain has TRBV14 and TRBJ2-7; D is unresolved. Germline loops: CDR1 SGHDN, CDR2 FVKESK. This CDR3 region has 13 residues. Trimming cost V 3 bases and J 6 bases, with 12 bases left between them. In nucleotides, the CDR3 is TGTGCCAGCAGCCAGATTAGCCGGCGCGAGCAGTACTTC. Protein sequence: CASSQISRREQYF.

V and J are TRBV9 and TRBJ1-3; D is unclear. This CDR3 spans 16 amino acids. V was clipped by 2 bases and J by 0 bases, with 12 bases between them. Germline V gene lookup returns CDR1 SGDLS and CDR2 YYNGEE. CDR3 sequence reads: CASSVNSGNSGNTIYF. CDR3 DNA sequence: TGTGCCAGCAGCGTCAATAGCGGGAACTCTGGAAACACCATATATTTT. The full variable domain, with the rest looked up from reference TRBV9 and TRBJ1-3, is DSGVTQTPKHLITATGQRVTLRCSPRSGDLSVYWYQQSLDQGLQFLIQYYNGEERAKGNILERFSAQQFPDLHSELNLSSLELGDSALYFCASSVNSGNSGNTIYFGEGSWLTVV.

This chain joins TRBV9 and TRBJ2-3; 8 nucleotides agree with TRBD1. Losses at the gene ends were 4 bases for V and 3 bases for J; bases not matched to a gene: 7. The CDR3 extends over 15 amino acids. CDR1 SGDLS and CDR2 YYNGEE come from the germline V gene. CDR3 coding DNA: TGTGCCAGCAGCCCCCGACAGGGGACGACAGATACGCAGTATTTT. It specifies CASSPRQGTTDTQYF.

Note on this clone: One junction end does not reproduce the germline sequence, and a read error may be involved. The CDR3 coding sequence is TGTTCCAGCAGCCGCTCAGGAGGGAATTACGACGAGCAGTACTTC. Its protein product is CSSSRSGGNYDEQYF. The chain has TRBV7-9 and TRBJ2-7, with D tentatively TRBD2 (6 bases). This CDR3 is built from 15 residues. From germline, CDR1 is SEHNR and CDR2 FQNEAQ (reference sequence).

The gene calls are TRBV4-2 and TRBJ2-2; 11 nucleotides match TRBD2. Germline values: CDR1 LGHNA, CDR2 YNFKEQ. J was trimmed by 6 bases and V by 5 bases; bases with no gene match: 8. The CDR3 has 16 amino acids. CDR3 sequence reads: CASSRVAGGLAGELFF. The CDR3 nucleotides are TGTGCCAGCAGCAGAGTAGCGGGAGGGCTTGCCGGGGAGCTGTTTTTT.

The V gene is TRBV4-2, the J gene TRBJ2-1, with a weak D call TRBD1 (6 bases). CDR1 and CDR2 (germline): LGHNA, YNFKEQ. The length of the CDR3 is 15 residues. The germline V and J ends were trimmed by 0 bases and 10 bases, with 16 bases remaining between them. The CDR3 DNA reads TGTGCCAGCAGCCAAGATCAGGGGTCCCCCCGGGAGCAGTTCTTC. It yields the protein CASSQDQGSPREQFF.

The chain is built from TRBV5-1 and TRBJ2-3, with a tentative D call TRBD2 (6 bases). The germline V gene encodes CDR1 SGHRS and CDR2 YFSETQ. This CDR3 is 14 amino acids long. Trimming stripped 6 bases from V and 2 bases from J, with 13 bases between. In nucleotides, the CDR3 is TGCGCCAGCATGGACTACCCTTCCACAGATACGCAGTATTTT. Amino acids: CASMDYPSTDTQYF.

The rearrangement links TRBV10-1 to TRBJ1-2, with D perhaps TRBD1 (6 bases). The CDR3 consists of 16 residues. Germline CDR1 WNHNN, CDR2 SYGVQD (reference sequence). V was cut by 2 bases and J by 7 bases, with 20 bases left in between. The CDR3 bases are TGCGCCAGCAGTGAGAAGGTGACAGGCCCGTGGAGTGGCTACACCTTC. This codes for CASSEKVTGPWSGYTF.